This T cell receptor (beta chain) was captured by sequencing in a study of T cell responses to AZD1222 COVID-19 vaccine. Study-wide points: Spike-specific TCR breadth and depth rose after two AZD1222 doses.

Notes on this clone: Its target is not known.

Sequencing was performed with immunoSEQ multiplex PCR; in TCRdb, only in-frame clones are kept and a portion is missing. This sample has more than 85,000 clones, with 90% to 95% found just once. The input for sequencing was peripheral blood, taken on day 0 of AZD1222 vaccination. This receptor was obtained from an adult in good health.

The DNA of the CDR3 is TGTGCCAGTAGTCCAGACAGAGACTCTGGGGCCAACGTCCTGACTTTC. This encodes CASSPDRDSGANVLTF. The gene calls are TRBV19 and TRBJ2-6; maybe TRBD1 (5 bases). V shed 5 bases and J shed 0 bases, with 11 bases lying between them. Per the germline V gene, CDR1 is LNHDA and CDR2 is SQIVND (reference sequence). The CDR3 is made up of 16 amino acids.